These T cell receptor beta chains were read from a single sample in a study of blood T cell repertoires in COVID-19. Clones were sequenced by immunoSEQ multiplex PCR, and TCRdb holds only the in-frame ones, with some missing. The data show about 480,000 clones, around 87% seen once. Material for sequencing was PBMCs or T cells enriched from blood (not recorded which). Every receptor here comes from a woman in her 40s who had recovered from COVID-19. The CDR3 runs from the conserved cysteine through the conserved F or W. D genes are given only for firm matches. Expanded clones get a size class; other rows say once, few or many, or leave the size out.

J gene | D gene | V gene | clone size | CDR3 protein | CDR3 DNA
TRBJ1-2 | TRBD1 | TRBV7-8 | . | CASSFRQGNSNGYTF | TGTGCCAGCAGCTTTCGACAGGGTAATTCGAATGGCTACACCTTC
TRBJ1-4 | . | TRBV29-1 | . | CSASRGGSEKLFF | TGCAGCGCATCCAGGGGCGGCTCAGAAAAACTGTTTTTT
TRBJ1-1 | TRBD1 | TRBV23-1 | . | CASSQYRLRDRGPNTEAFF | TGCGCCAGCAGTCAATATAGGTTACGGGACAGGGGGCCGAACACTGAAGCTTTCTTT
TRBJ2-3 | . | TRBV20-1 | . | CSAIDVDSDTQYF | TGCAGTGCTATTGACGTCGACAGTGATACGCAGTATTTT
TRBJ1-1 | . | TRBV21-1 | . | CASSKGPRGLAEAFF | TGTGCCAGCAGCAAAGGGCCCAGGGGGCTGGCTGAAGCTTTCTTT
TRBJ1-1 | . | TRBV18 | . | CASSPLQNTEAFF | TGTGCCAGCTCACCACTCCAGAACACTGAAGCTTTCTTT
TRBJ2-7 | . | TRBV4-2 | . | CASSPGVGTYEQYF | TGTGCCAGCAGCCCAGGGGTTGGGACCTACGAGCAGTACTTC
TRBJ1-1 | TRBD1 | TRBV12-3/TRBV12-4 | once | CASSSDRGTEAFF | TGTGCCAGCAGTTCGGACAGGGGCACTGAAGCTTTCTTT
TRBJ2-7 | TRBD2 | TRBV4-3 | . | CASSQGLAVPYEQYF | TGCGCCAGCAGCCAAGGACTAGCGGTACCCTACGAGCAGTACTTC
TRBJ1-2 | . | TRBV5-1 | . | CASSSGGGYGYTF | TGCGCCAGCAGCTCGGGGGGAGGCTATGGCTACACCTTC
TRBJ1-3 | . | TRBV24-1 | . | CATSDSSPSDYGNTIYF | TGTGCCACCAGTGATTCAAGCCCGTCAGACTATGGAAACACCATATATTTT
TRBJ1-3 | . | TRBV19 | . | CASSVISGNTIYF | TGTGCCAGTAGCGTTATCTCTGGAAACACCATATATTTT